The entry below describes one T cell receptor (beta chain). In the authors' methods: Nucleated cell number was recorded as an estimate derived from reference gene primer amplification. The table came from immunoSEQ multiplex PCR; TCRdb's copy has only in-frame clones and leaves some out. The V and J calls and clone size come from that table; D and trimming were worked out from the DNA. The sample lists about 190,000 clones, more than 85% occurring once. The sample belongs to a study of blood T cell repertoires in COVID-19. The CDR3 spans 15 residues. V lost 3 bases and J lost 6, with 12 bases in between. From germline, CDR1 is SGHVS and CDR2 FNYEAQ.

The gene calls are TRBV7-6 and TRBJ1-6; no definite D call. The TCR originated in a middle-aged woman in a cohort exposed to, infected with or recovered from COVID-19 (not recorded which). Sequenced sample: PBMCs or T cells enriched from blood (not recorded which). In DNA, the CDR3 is TGTGCCAGCAGCTTTCGGACGGAGGGTAATTCACCCCTCCACTTT. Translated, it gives CASSFRTEGNSPLHF.